These T cell receptor beta chains were read from a single sample in a study of T-cell memory formation after mild COVID-19. TCRdb reprocessed the 5' RACE reads with MiXCR, giving one entry per CDR3 protein. There are tens of thousands of distinct CDR3 sequences in the sample; about 7.3% occur only once, and 1.2% to 1.5% lies in the top ten. Sequenced: PBMCs or a T cell subset sorted from them (not recorded which). The receptors were gathered from a man younger than 35 who had mild COVID-19 (a few samples of this study predate the infection). Cell type and time point are not known. CDR3s leave out the opening cysteine and the closing phenylalanine or tryptophan. Fields, in order: clone size, V gene, J gene, CDR3 protein. Rows may omit the clone size; those that give it use once, few, many or a size class.

size: many; V: TRBV18; J: TRBJ2-7; CDR3: ASSLDGQGVYEQY
size: NA; V: TRBV5-1; J: TRBJ2-1; CDR3: ASSLEGRGVDEQF
size: NA; V: TRBV28; J: TRBJ2-3; CDR3: ASTDSGTVTDTQY
size: NA; V: TRBV7-9; J: TRBJ2-7; CDR3: ASSLVTGLPYEQY
size: few; V: TRBV7-2; J: TRBJ2-3; CDR3: ASSLGLAGDGYTQY
size: few; V: TRBV4-3; J: TRBJ1-2; CDR3: ASSQEIAYGYT
size: NA; V: TRBV4-3; J: TRBJ1-1; CDR3: ASSQVGWTEAF
size: few; V: TRBV7-2; J: TRBJ2-3; CDR3: ASRSGLAGAADTQY
size: many; V: TRBV28; J: TRBJ2-2; CDR3: ASSFLGELF
size: few; V: TRBV4-2; J: TRBJ2-3; CDR3: ASSQEGLAGTDTQY
size: many; V: TRBV4-1; J: TRBJ1-5; CDR3: ASSPRWVSNQPQH
size: few; V: TRBV12-3/TRBV12-4; J: TRBJ2-1; CDR3: ASSLSSVNEQF
size: few; V: TRBV20-1; J: TRBJ2-3; CDR3: SARRQLSTDTQY
size: NA; V: TRBV28; J: TRBJ2-3; CDR3: ATQDPSTDTQY
size: NA; V: TRBV7-2; J: TRBJ2-5; CDR3: ASRGRGETQY
size: few; V: TRBV5-1; J: TRBJ1-1; CDR3: ASSLVSRQMNTEAF
size: NA; V: TRBV7-2; J: TRBJ1-1; CDR3: ASSFYSTLGGWSTEAF
size: NA; V: TRBV9; J: TRBJ2-3; CDR3: ASSSHSSTDTQY
size: few; V: TRBV29-1; J: TRBJ1-2; CDR3: SVGGVNGYT
size: many; V: TRBV7-2; J: TRBJ2-1; CDR3: ASSLVLGDEQF
size: NA; V: TRBV21-1; J: TRBJ1-2; CDR3: ASSKNRDRGDYGYT
size: NA; V: TRBV3-1; J: TRBJ1-2; CDR3: ASSQGRGTLKGYT
size: few; V: TRBV7-2; J: TRBJ2-1; CDR3: ASSLDFGGYNEQF
size: NA; V: TRBV12-3/TRBV12-4; J: TRBJ2-3; CDR3: ASRQGFPDTQY
size: few; V: TRBV9; J: TRBJ2-5; CDR3: ASSKGQGGETQY
size: few; V: TRBV12-3/TRBV12-4; J: TRBJ2-5; CDR3: ASSLAPEGETQY
size: NA; V: TRBV2; J: TRBJ1-3; CDR3: ASSGGTGVISGNTIY
size: few; V: TRBV10-2; J: TRBJ2-7; CDR3: ASLEGHLSYEQY
size: few; V: TRBV20-1; J: TRBJ2-5; CDR3: SAAIGAPETQY
size: many; V: TRBV27; J: TRBJ2-7; CDR3: ASSQWGGTPYEQY
size: NA; V: TRBV6-5; J: TRBJ1-2; CDR3: ASSGTGTIVGYT
size: NA; V: TRBV5-1; J: TRBJ2-2; CDR3: ASMLGVRTGELF